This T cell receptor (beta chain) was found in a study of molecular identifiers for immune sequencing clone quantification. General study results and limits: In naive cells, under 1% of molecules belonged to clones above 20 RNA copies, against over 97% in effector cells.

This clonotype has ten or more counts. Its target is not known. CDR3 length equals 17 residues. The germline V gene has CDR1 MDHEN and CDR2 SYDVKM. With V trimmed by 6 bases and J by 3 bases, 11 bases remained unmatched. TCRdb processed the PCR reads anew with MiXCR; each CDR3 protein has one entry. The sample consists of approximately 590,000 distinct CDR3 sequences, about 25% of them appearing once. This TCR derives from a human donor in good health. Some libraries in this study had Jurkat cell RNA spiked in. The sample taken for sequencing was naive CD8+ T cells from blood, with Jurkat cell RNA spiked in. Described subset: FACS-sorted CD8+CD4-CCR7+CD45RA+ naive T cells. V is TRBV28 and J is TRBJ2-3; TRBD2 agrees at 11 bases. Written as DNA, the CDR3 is TGTGCCAGCAGCCCTTTACTAGCGGGAGTGGGGACAGATACGCAGTATTTT. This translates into CASSPLLAGVGTDTQYF.